This T cell receptor (beta chain) derives from a study of PD-1 blockade in classical Hodgkin lymphoma. The time point: newly diagnosed, previously untreated cHL patient sample. The data were produced by immunoSEQ multiplex PCR, yet TCRdb's version contains in-frame clones alone and is incomplete. Here the sample spans fewer than 8,500 clones, 78% being singletons. Findings of the study overall: The authors have not defined what causes the repertoire differences, possibly disease activity or prior therapy. A reduction in baseline TCR diversity was reportedly seen in newly diagnosed patients relative to healthy donors.

Trimming left V 0 bases short and J 0 bases short, with 0 bases between. Germline-derived CDR1 and CDR2 are LNHNV and YYDKDF (reference sequence). The CDR3 runs 14 residues. As to this clone: Its matching antigen is unknown.

J is TRBJ2-6 and V is TRBV15, with D unclear. The sequence was collected from a human donor with classical Hodgkin lymphoma. Material: peripheral blood mononuclear cells (PBMCs). The CDR3 region is CATSRDSGANVLTF. DNA for the CDR3: TGTGCCACCAGCAGAGACTCTGGGGCCAACGTCCTGACTTTC.